This TCR beta chain was recorded in a study of T cells in Graves' hyperthyroidism and ophthalmopathy (dated by TCRdb to about 2019). About the full investigation: Peripheral blood was sampled at the time of initial diagnosis, prior to any treatment. The paper reports TCR Vbeta CDR3 sequencing of over 120 peripheral blood samples: around 45 ophthalmopathy, under 80 hyperthyroidism and 17 progressor patients. Whether ophthalmopathy could be predicted prospectively was tested in an independent validation cohort made up of fewer than 20 hyperthyroidism patients plus 17 patients who later progressed to ophthalmopathy. To identify TCR V-J signatures that set the groups apart, the researchers used a discovery cohort of approximately 98 patients, made up of some 41 with Graves' ophthalmopathy and 57 with stable Graves' hyperthyroidism. After blood sampling, hyperthyroidism patients were treated with methimazole at a starting dose of 30 mg daily, and ophthalmopathy patients were treated with high-dose intravenous methylprednisolone. The 75 to 100 discovery patients were randomly divided into training and test sets at a 7:3 ratio. In more than five Graves' hyperthyroidism patients, the study also compared T-cell repertoires from thyroid tissue with T-cell repertoires from blood. What the authors observed across the whole study: During validation, the model predicted progression to ophthalmopathy a median of approximately 6.5 months ahead of onset, with 60% to 71% sensitivity and almost 75% specificity. No statistical method was used to fix the sample size in advance, and group allocation was not hidden from the investigators. A 13 V-J signature model separated ophthalmopathy from stable hyperthyroidism, with 87.88% sensitivity and 81.08% specificity in cross-validation and 80%/75% in testing. Most expanded thyroid clonotypes (frequency above 0.001) were also detected in blood, a finding suggesting that blood repertoires may reflect thyroid immune responses.

Regarding this clonotype: It lacks a known antigen. No base qualities exist here, and no much larger clone lies one base off it.

Ophthalmopathy patients had moderately to severely active disease, with a Clinical Activity Score of 3 or more, a NOSPECS grade of 4 or more, and a disease duration of less than 3 months. Patients with uncontrolled infections, other autoimmune diseases, pregnancy or lactation were excluded. Diagnoses were established on the basis of clinical symptoms, serum thyroxine and TRAb, thyroid ultrasound, and orbital computed tomography. Ficoll-Paque density gradient centrifugation was used to isolate PBMCs from about 9 ml of fresh peripheral blood. Trizol reagent was used to extract total RNA, and RNA quality was then checked on an Agilent 2100 Bioanalyzer. TCR beta CDR3 regions were amplified from RNA transcripts. A first-round RT-PCR of the TCR CDR3 used the HTBI primer set with the Qiagen OneStep RT-PCR kit. Libraries were constructed in a second round of multiplex PCR, after which size selection and purification were carried out. Libraries were sequenced paired-end with 100 bp reads on an Illumina HiSeq2000. The study's processing was this. Raw data were processed with SOAPnuke, discarding reads with adapters, uncalled bases, mean Phred below 15, or no exact constant-primer or identifier match. COPE v1.2.5 was used to merge the high-quality paired reads, and each unique nucleotide sequence was defined as a clonotype. MiTCR v1.1 was used to align the clonotypes against IMGT TRBV, TRBD and TRBJ reference segments. Analysis was restricted to V-J combinations with a frequency above 0.0001, which covered 98% to 99.2% of repertoires. A TCS score was defined as the ratio of F50 (clonal expansion) to E x V (chaos), with BLOSUM62-based TCRdist applied between CDR3 peptides within each V-J. Welch's t-statistics and random forest reduced around 510 V-J features to 13, which were used in a naive Bayes classifier (R e1071). The Morisita-Horn index was used to measure how similar the thyroid and blood repertoires were. The public sequencing data were trimmed at Q25 with fastp and processed into clonotypes with MiXCR by TCRdb, which kept only in-frame beta chains. Here each entry gathers all rows of one CDR3 protein and keeps the most common genes and DNA. The authors' filters were not applied to this entry. Recorded for this sample are roughly 61,000 distinct CDR3 sequences; about 53% of them occurred a single time. The ten largest make up approximately 3.6% of the sample.

Clipping removes 4 bases from V and 2 bases from J, with 4 as the unmatched junction base count. As encoded in the germline V gene (reference sequence), CDR1 is LNHDA while CDR2 is SQIVND. The cysteine opens and the phenylalanine closes a CDR3 of 15 amino acids. The read is trimmed to its CDR3 DNA, 45 bases read in frame from base 1. The TCR originated in a woman aged 55-69 years with Graves' ophthalmopathy. In this chain, TRBV19 is recombined with TRBJ1-2; 10 central nucleotides agree with TRBD1. Specimen: blood. For the CDR3, the sequence is CASSTSTGGNYGYTF. In nucleotides, the sequence is TGTGCCAGTAGTACCTCGACAGGGGGCAACTATGGCTACACCTTC.